The present T cell receptor beta chain was sequenced within a study of cytomegalovirus exposure and HLA in healthy donors. Study-wide context: The approximately 110 validation repertoires, a later analysis reported, used the same platform as the roughly 710 first-cohort repertoires. Whole-study findings and limits: The study recorded more than 150 TCR beta chains that were cytomegalovirus-associated. Confirmation was obtained in vitro that a few CMV-associated chains are specific for CMV antigens. One later analysis, an examination of the 120 or so validation repertoires, found that first-cohort TCR clusters tended to co-occur in them.

Of note for this clone: Its cognate antigen is unknown.

Per germline, CDR1 SGHTS and CDR2 YDEGEE. The J segment lost 4 bases and the V segment lost 0 bases, leaving 2 bases of the junction unmatched. The CDR3 totals 14 residues. Measured with immunoSEQ multiplex PCR; TCRdb has only the in-frame clones, and not every one. Of about 160,000 clones in the sample, 89% are singletons; the top ten hold about 9.4%. The source is a woman younger than 35 in good health and CMV-seropositive. The rearrangement links TRBV5-8 to TRBJ1-2, with 8 bases lining up with TRBD1. Material: PBMCs. The CDR3 region has the DNA TGTGCCAGCAGCTTGGCGGACAGGGCCTATGGCTACACCTTC. Amino acid sequence: CASSLADRAYGYTF. The whole variable domain, filled in from reference TRBV5-8 and TRBJ1-2, reads EAGVTQSPTHLIKTRGQQATLRCSPISGHTSVYWYQQALGLGLQFLLWYDEGEERNRGNFPPRFSGRQFPNYSSELNVNALELEDSALYLCASSLADRAYGYTFGSGTRLTVV.